The clone carrying this TCR beta chain showed up many times. TCR beta VDJ and CDR3 profiling used genomic DNA as template. Using its own MiXCR run on the reads, TCRdb lists one record per CDR3 protein. The table shows 150,000 to 200,000 distinct CDR3 sequences, with less than 50% occurring only once. The data were obtained in a study of CD8+CD57+ T cells in acquired aplastic anemia. Per the germline V gene, CDR1 is SGHTA and CDR2 is FQGTGA. V shed 2 bases, J shed 4 bases, and the junction held 5 bases outside the gene matches. This CDR3 has 15 amino acids. In patients chosen for sequencing, flow cytometry had shown CD8+CD57+ cell expansion.

The J gene is TRBJ2-3, the V gene TRBV7-3; the match to TRBD2 covers 8 bases. Sequencing was performed on sorted CD4+, CD8+, or CD8+CD57+ T cells (not recorded which) from PBMCs. The sequence came from a human donor with aplastic anemia. The CDR3 loop reads CASSLAGGGADTQYF. DNA for the CDR3: TGTGCCAGCAGCTTAGCGGGGGGCGGGGCAGATACGCAGTATTTT.